A single sample gave rise to the 10 T cell receptor beta chains below, sequenced in a study of OX40 agonist ivuxolimab in advanced cancers. Produced via immunoSEQ multiplex PCR; TCRdb's table is partial and in-frame only. The sample carries about 100,000 clones, under 95% recorded once. Sequenced material: CD4+ or CD8+ T cells sorted from blood, taken in a trial of the OX40 agonist ivuxolimab. These receptors came from an adult with an advanced solid tumor such as melanoma, head and neck, liver or kidney cancer.

V usage is TRBV28 and J usage is TRBJ2-3; no clear D. This CDR3 comprises 13 residues. Between the trimmed V and J ends, which lost 5 bases and 2 bases, there was a span of 8 bases. The V gene's germline CDR1 is MDHEN and CDR2 SYDVKM. CDR3 amino acids: CASSMSDTDTQYF. The CDR3, as DNA: TGTGCCAGCAGTATGAGTGACACAGATACGCAGTATTTT.

The chain has TRBV9 and TRBJ1-4; D not resolved. Germline V gene sequence: CDR1 SGDLS, CDR2 YYNGEE. The CDR3 spans 14 residues. Trimming removed 0 bases at V and 1 base at J, with 4 bases between. CDR3 in amino acids: CASSVGLTNEKLFF. CDR3 DNA: TGTGCCAGCAGCGTAGGCCTAACTAATGAAAAACTGTTTTTT.

The V call is TRBV18, the J call TRBJ1-5; D remains unclear. This CDR3 is 13 amino acids long. Germline V lookup: CDR1 KGHSH, CDR2 LQKENI. Between the trimmed V and J ends, which lost 2 bases and 3 bases, there was a span of 5 bases. CDR3 protein: CASSPDNNQPQHF. Written as DNA, the CDR3 is TGTGCCAGCTCACCAGACAACAATCAGCCCCAGCATTTT.

CDR3 bases: TGTGCCAGCAGCGTAGGTGTGACACCACAAGAGACCCAGTACTTC. It yields the protein CASSVGVTPQETQYF. The chain has TRBV9 and TRBJ2-5; D is uncertain. This CDR3 comprises 15 residues. Per germline, CDR1 SGDLS and CDR2 YYNGEE. V was shortened by 0 bases and J by 2 bases, with 11 bases between the two germline ends. The full variable domain, completed using reference TRBV9 and TRBJ2-5, is DSGVTQTPKHLITATGQRVTLRCSPRSGDLSVYWYQQSLDQGLQFLIQYYNGEERAKGNILERFSAQQFPDLHSELNLSSLELGDSALYFCASSVGVTPQETQYFGPGTRLLVL.

The chain carries TRBV11-3 and TRBJ2-7; TRBD1 matches at 10 bases. The CDR3 extends over 17 amino acids. J was trimmed by 3 bases and V by 1 base; bases with no gene match: 9. The germline V gene has CDR1 SGHNT and CDR2 YENEEA. In nucleotides, the CDR3 is TGTGCCAGCAGCTTAGGACAGGGGGCAAAGATTAGCTACGAGCAGTACTTC. It yields the protein CASSLGQGAKISYEQYF.

V usage is TRBV7-6 and J usage is TRBJ2-3; tentative D call: TRBD1 (6 bases). Trimming took 5 bases from V and 0 from J, leaving 12 bases between them. This CDR3 spans 15 amino acids. CDR1 is SGHVS, CDR2 FNYEAQ, per germline. The CDR3: CASSPRDKSTDTQYF. In DNA form, the CDR3 reads TGTGCCAGCAGCCCCCGGGACAAGAGCACAGATACGCAGTATTTT.

The J gene is TRBJ2-7, the V gene TRBV27; TRBD2 aligns across 8 bases. J gave up 5 bases and V 8 bases, and 5 bases lay outside the gene matches. Germline lookup yields CDR1 MNHEY and CDR2 SMNVEV (reference sequence). The CDR3 loop spans 12 amino acids. The CDR3 DNA sequence: TGTGCCAGCCAAACGGGGGGGAACGAGCAGTACTTC. It yields the protein CASQTGGNEQYF.

This chain joins TRBV7-9 and TRBJ1-1, with 9 bases identical to TRBD1. The CDR3 length is 15 residues. The germline gives CDR1 SEHNR, CDR2 FQNEAQ (reference sequence). V shed 3 bases, J shed 4 bases, and the junction held 6 bases outside the gene matches. Here the CDR3 reads CASSFWDRVGTEAFF. As DNA, the CDR3 is TGTGCCAGCAGCTTTTGGGACAGGGTCGGCACTGAAGCTTTCTTT.

This clone occurred a few times. This chain connects TRBV5-6 to TRBJ2-3; TRBD2 matches at 7 bases. There are 16 residues in the CDR3. Germline V lookup: CDR1 SGHDT, CDR2 YYEEEE. Trimming cost V 1 base and J 0 bases; bases outside gene matches: 5. The chain's CDR3 is CASSLLAGGSTDTQYF. CDR3 bases: TGTGCCAGCAGCTTGTTAGCGGGTGGGAGCACAGATACGCAGTATTTT.

The V and J genes are TRBV5-1 and TRBJ2-1, with D maybe TRBD2 (5 bases). CDR3 length equals 15 residues. V gave up 2 bases and J gave up 3 bases, with 12 bases separating them. Germline V CDR1 and CDR2: SGHRS, YFSETQ. The CDR3 region has the DNA TGCGCCAGCAGCTTTGACGAGGCGGGCTACAATGAGCAGTTCTTC. Amino acids: CASSFDEAGYNEQFF.